These T cell receptor beta chains were read from a single sample in a study of T cell changes during pregnancy in multiple sclerosis. Repertoires were generated with immunoSEQ multiplex PCR, while TCRdb's copy carries only in-frame clones and drops some. The table shows about 36,000 clones, with 91% occurring only once. The sequencing here drew on CD4+ T cells from peripheral blood mononuclear cells, taken in the second trimester of pregnancy. These receptors came from a female donor in good health, enrolled as a control in a pregnancy study. Each CDR3 is given with its conserved first and last residue. The D gene is left open where the match is weak. Rows give clone size only sometimes, using once, few, many, or a class for an expanded clone.

TRBD2	.	TRBJ2-1	18	TRBV14	CASSQGLAGVPSYNEQFF	TGTGCCAGCAGCCAAGGACTAGCGGGAGTCCCCTCCTACAATGAGCAGTTCTTC
TRBD2	once	TRBJ2-7	15	TRBV7-2	CASSLRLAGAPRQYF	TGTGCCAGCAGCTTAAGGCTAGCGGGGGCCCCCAGGCAGTACTTC
.	.	TRBJ1-6	14	TRBV4-1	CASSAQGWNSPLHF	TGCGCCAGCAGCGCACAGGGATGGAATTCACCCCTCCACTTT
TRBD1	once	TRBJ1-2	13	TRBV7-6	CASSRDREVGYTF	TGTGCCAGCAGCAGAGACAGGGAAGTTGGCTACACCTTC
.	.	TRBJ1-3	14	TRBV19	CASRTDSTGNTIYF	TGTGCCAGTAGAACAGACAGTACTGGAAACACCATATATTTT
.	once	TRBJ2-3	14	TRBV7-9	CASSLGGASDTQYF	TGTGCCAGCAGCTTGGGGGGGGCTTCCGATACGCAGTATTTT
TRBD2	.	TRBJ2-7	16	TRBV6-1	CASSGGGLADSYEQYF	TGTGCCAGCAGTGGAGGGGGACTAGCGGACTCCTACGAGCAGTACTTC
TRBD2	.	TRBJ2-5	15	TRBV9	CASSEGTRGQETQYF	TGTGCCAGCAGCGAGGGGACTAGAGGGCAAGAGACCCAGTACTTC
.	.	TRBJ2-7	14	TRBV30	CAWSVLGRTYEQYF	TGTGCCTGGAGTGTACTGGGGCGAACCTACGAGCAGTACTTC
TRBD2	.	TRBJ2-1	15	TRBV5-1	CASSLGGTSVYEQFF	TGCGCCAGCAGCTTGGGCGGGACTAGCGTGTATGAGCAGTTCTTC
TRBD2	.	TRBJ2-3	14	TRBV2	CASSELAVTDTQYF	TGTGCCAGCAGTGAACTAGCGGTCACAGATACGCAGTATTTT
.	.	TRBJ1-5	12	TRBV19	CASRSTYQPQHF	TGTGCCAGTAGATCTACGTATCAGCCCCAGCATTTT
.	.	TRBJ2-2	17	TRBV14	CASSQVRTAWNTGELFF	TGTGCCAGCAGCCAAGTACGGACAGCCTGGAACACCGGGGAGCTGTTTTTT
.	.	TRBJ2-7	14	TRBV6-1	CASSPDRGYYEQYF	TGTGCCAGCTCCCCGGACAGAGGCTACTACGAGCAGTACTTC